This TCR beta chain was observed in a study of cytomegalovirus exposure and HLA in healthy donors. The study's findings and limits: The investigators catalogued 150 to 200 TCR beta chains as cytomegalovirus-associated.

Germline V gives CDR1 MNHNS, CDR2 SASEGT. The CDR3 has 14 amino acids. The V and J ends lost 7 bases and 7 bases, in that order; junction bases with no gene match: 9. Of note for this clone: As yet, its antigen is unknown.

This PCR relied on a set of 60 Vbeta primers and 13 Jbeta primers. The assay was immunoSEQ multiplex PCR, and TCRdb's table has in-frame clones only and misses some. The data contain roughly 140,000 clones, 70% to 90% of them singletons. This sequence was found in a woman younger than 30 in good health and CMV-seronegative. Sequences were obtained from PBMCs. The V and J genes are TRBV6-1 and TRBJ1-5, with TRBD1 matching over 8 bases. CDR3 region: CASTLDRELQPQHF. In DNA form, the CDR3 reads TGTGCCAGCACCCTGGACAGGGAGTTACAGCCCCAGCATTTT.